This T cell receptor beta chain was captured by sequencing in a study of PD-L1 blockade in urothelial cancer. Study-level information: Study patients had been treated with 0 to 3 previous chemotherapy regimens. Each blood sample yielded a median of about 150,000 T cells.

Sequencing used immunoSEQ multiplex PCR; TCRdb keeps in-frame clones, though not all of them. The table shows more than 55,000 clones, with 81% occurring only once. The V and J ends lost 7 bases and 6 bases, in that order; junction bases with no gene match: 6. Germline V gene data show CDR1 as MDHEN and CDR2 as SYDVKM. CDR3 length equals 12 residues. Study-wide results and caveats: At 3 weeks on treatment, tumor-associated clones expanded more with durable benefit.

Described time point: pretreatment peripheral blood. Pretreatment and on-treatment samples were taken, numbering 1 to 8 per patient. Points on this clone: Its antigen is not known.

Here the sequenced sample was PBMCs, taken around atezolizumab (anti-PD-L1) treatment. The receptor's source is a man between 65 and 85 years old with urothelial cancer. This sequence joins TRBV28 and TRBJ2-7; 7 positions agree with TRBD1. CDR3 residues: CASTTGASEQYF. The CDR3 coding sequence is TGTGCCAGCACTACAGGGGCTAGCGAGCAGTACTTC.